Shown below are 14 T cell receptor beta chains from a single sample sequenced in a study of blood T cells in healthy people across ages (dated by TCRdb to about 2015). Receptors were amplified or captured by 5' RACE. The instrument was an Illumina HiSeq 2500. The second PCR ran for roughly 7 to 12 cycles and used a J-beta primer mix along with a sample-barcoded 5' primer. TCRdb trimmed the raw reads at Q25, called clones with MiXCR and kept productive beta chains. Each record represents a unique CDR3 protein, reported with the most common genes and DNA among its rows. The sample table lists fewer than 1,000,000 distinct CDR3 sequences, around 43% of them with a count of one. The leading ten clones occupy roughly 19% of the sample. The sequenced sample consisted of blood. These TCRs come from a man aged 60-69 years in good health.

The J gene is TRBJ1-2, the V gene TRBV18, with 8 bases matching TRBD1. The V gene end was trimmed by 4 bases and the J gene end by 4 bases; junction bases not matched to a gene: 11. Germline assignment: CDR1 KGHSH and CDR2 LQKENI. The CDR3 is 16 residues long. DNA of the CDR3: TGTGCCAGCTCACACCATCGACAGGGGCGAACCTATGGCTACACCTTC. It translates to CASSHHRQGRTYGYTF. Full variable domain (missing parts from reference TRBV18 and TRBJ1-2): NAGVMQNPRHLVRRRGQEARLRCSPMKGHSHVYWYRQLPEEGLKFMVYLQKENIIDESGMPKERFSAEFPKEGPSILRIQQVVRGDSAAYFCASSHHRQGRTYGYTFGSGTRLTVV.

The table lists this clonotype with a few counts. This chain connects TRBV6-6 to TRBJ1-6, with 9 positions matching TRBD1. Germline V gives CDR1 MNHNY, CDR2 SVGAGI (reference sequence). The trim removed 6 bases at V and 8 bases at J, leaving 5 bases unmatched. CDR3 length equals 14 residues. CDR3 region: CASRPGQGYSPLHF. For the CDR3, the DNA is TGTGCCAGCAGGCCGGGACAGGGTTATTCACCCCTCCACTTT.

This clonotype was observed a handful of times. The V and J genes are TRBV7-2 and TRBJ2-7; 11 nucleotides match TRBD2. Germline assignment: CDR1 SGHTA and CDR2 FQGNSA. V lost 5 bases to trimming and J lost 3 bases; unmatched junction nucleotides: 6. This CDR3 spans 15 amino acids. CDR3 bases: TGTGCCAGCAGCAAAATAGCGGGGGGGTTCTACGAGCAGTACTTC. This codes for CASSKIAGGFYEQYF. Full variable domain (remainder filled in from reference TRBV7-2 and TRBJ2-7): GAGVSQSPSNKVTEKGKDVELRCDPISGHTALYWYRQSLGQGLEFLIYFQGNSAPDKSGLPSDRFSAERTGGSVSTLTIQRTQQEDSAVYLCASSKIAGGFYEQYFGPGTRLTVT.

The chain couples TRBV7-9 to TRBJ2-5; D is undetermined. In germline, CDR1 is SEHNR, CDR2 FQNEAQ (reference sequence). Between the trimmed V and J ends, which lost 1 base and 2 bases, there was a span of 8 bases. This CDR3 contains 14 residues. CDR3 region: CASSLGSQQETQYF. In DNA, the CDR3 is TGTGCCAGCAGCTTAGGGAGTCAGCAAGAGACCCAGTACTTC.

This clonotype has only a few counts. The chain has TRBV12-3 or TRBV12-4 and TRBJ1-5; D is unclear. V dropped 8 bases and J dropped 0 bases, with 11 bases sitting between them. This CDR3 is built from 14 residues. The CDR3 here is CASARANSNQPQHF. The DNA for the CDR3 is TGTGCCAGCGCACGGGCTAATAGCAATCAGCCCCAGCATTTT.

A word on this clonotype: A junction end diverges from the germline sequence, so it may reflect a read error. The CDR3 reads CASSLATVTDAQYF. The DNA for the CDR3 is TGTGCCAGCAGCTTAGCGACAGTAACAGATGCGCAGTATTTT. The rearrangement joins TRBV7-2 to TRBJ2-3, with a possible D match to TRBD1 (5 bases). Germline V gives CDR1 SGHTA, CDR2 FQGNSA. This CDR3 comprises 14 residues.

This rearrangement joins TRBV20-1 to TRBJ1-5; the D is unclear. The CDR3 runs to 14 residues. V lost 5 bases to trimming and J lost 3 bases, with 14 bases between them. Per germline, CDR1 DFQATT and CDR2 SNEGSKA (reference sequence). The CDR3 region is CSAPREGDNQPQHF. The CDR3 DNA reads TGCAGTGCTCCCCGGGAGGGCGACAATCAGCCCCAGCATTTT.

This clonotype was seen more than once but under ten times. V gene TRBV20-1 combines with J gene TRBJ2-7; D remains ambiguous. The germline V and J ends were trimmed by 5 bases and 6 bases, with 20 bases remaining between them. Per the germline V gene, CDR1 is DFQATT and CDR2 is SNEGSKA (reference sequence). The CDR3 has 14 residues. The CDR3 reads CSALDPRSTIEQYF. DNA for the CDR3: TGCAGTGCTCTTGACCCCCGCTCGACGATCGAGCAGTACTTC.

V usage is TRBV21-1 and J usage is TRBJ2-7; the table's D call of TRBD1 was not tested on the DNA. TRBV21-1 is designated a pseudogene. This CDR3 has 14 amino acids. The CDR3 reads CASGLRDSYYEQYF. In DNA form, the CDR3 reads TGTGCCAGCGGCCTTCGGGACAGTTACTACGAGCAGTACTTC.

This clonotype was picked up a small number of times. The CDR3 here is CASSRGTSGGNEQFF. The CDR3 bases are TGCGCCAGCAGCCGCGGGACTAGCGGCGGCAATGAGCAGTTCTTC. The rearrangement uses TRBV4-3 and TRBJ2-1; 11 bases agree with TRBD2. Germline V lookup: CDR1 LGHNA, CDR2 YSLEER. The ends lost 4 bases at V and 6 bases at J; junction bases unmatched: 5. The CDR3 sequence is 15 residues long.

This chain joins TRBV6-5 and TRBJ1-1; TRBD1 is a possible D gene (5 bases). CDR3 length: 15 residues. Germline lookup yields CDR1 MNHEY and CDR2 SVGAGI. V lost 5 bases and J 3 bases, leaving 16 bases between the germline ends. The CDR3 coding sequence is TGTGCCAGCAGTACCTGGGGCGTTGCCTACACTGAAGCTTTCTTT. This translates into CASSTWGVAYTEAFF.

The chain employs TRBV6-2 or TRBV6-3 and TRBJ2-5; D unclear. With the DNA end fitting TRBJ2-1 better, the J assignment may be wrong. The CDR3 consists of 15 residues. Germline V CDR1 and CDR2: MNHEY, SVGEGT. The CDR3 coding sequence is TGTGCCAGCAGTTACCTGGGTTCCTCCTTAGAGACCCAGTTCTTC. This sequence encodes CASSYLGSSLETQFF.

This chain connects TRBV25-1 to TRBJ1-4, with D possibly TRBD1 on 5 matching bases. The ends were cut back, 6 bases at V and 0 bases at J, with 17 bases in the middle. CDR1 is MGHDK and CDR2 is SYGVNS in the germline V gene. The CDR3 is 17 residues long. In DNA form, the CDR3 reads TGTGCCAGCAGCCGAGTCGACAGCCTCGCAACTAATGAAAAACTGTTTTTT. Translated: CASSRVDSLATNEKLFF.

This clonotype was observed many times. The chain has TRBV15 and TRBJ1-4, with a weak D call TRBD1 (6 bases). The germline V and J ends were trimmed by 0 bases and 4 bases, with 9 bases remaining between them. Germline V gives CDR1 LNHNV, CDR2 YYDKDF (reference sequence). This CDR3 has 15 residues. The CDR3, as DNA: TGTGCCACCAGCAGAGATAAGGGACATAATGAAAAACTGTTTTTT. Translated, it gives CATSRDKGHNEKLFF. Full variable domain (outside the CDR3, taken from reference TRBV15 and TRBJ1-4): DAMVIQNPRYQVTQFGKPVTLSCSQTLNHNVMYWYQQKSSQAPKLLFHYYDKDFNNEADTPDNFQSRRPNTSFCFLDIRSPGLGDTAMYLCATSRDKGHNEKLFFGSGTQLSVL.